These 27 T cell receptor beta chains came from one sample sequenced in a study of blood T cell repertoires in COVID-19. Some clones are missing from TCRdb's copy, which holds only in-frame ones; the method was immunoSEQ multiplex PCR. Here the sample spans around 190,000 clones, about 87% being singletons. Sequenced: PBMCs or T cells enriched from blood (not recorded which). These receptors all stem from a young man with acute COVID-19.

This chain uses TRBV15 with TRBJ1-1; D call uncertain. The germline gives CDR1 LNHNV, CDR2 YYDKDF (reference sequence). The ends were cut back, 0 bases at V and 2 bases at J, with 13 bases in the middle. The CDR3 is 16 residues long. The CDR3 loop reads CATSRDRGRPNTEAFF. The CDR3, as DNA: TGTGCCACCAGCAGAGATCGAGGAAGACCTAACACTGAAGCTTTCTTT.

This clone was seen only once. J is TRBJ1-1 and V is TRBV7-9; D might be TRBD1 (5 bases). The CDR3 is 13 amino acids. The germline V gene encodes CDR1 SEHNR and CDR2 FQNEAQ (reference sequence). The V and J ends lost 5 bases and 1 base respectively, with 8 bases between them. The CDR3 loop is CASSPRGNTEAFF. The CDR3 DNA reads TGTGCCAGCAGCCCTAGGGGGAACACTGAAGCTTTCTTT.

The chain carries TRBV28 and TRBJ2-1, with D perhaps matching TRBD1 (5 bases). This CDR3 has 12 amino acids. Germline CDR1 MDHEN, CDR2 SYDVKM. Trimming took off 6 bases at V and 4 bases at J, with 7 bases between the two ends. The DNA for the CDR3 is TGTGCCAGCAGCCAGGGTTACAATGAGCAGTTCTTC. Residues: CASSQGYNEQFF.

This clone has only a few counts. The chain is built from TRBV30 and TRBJ2-3, with 11 bases matching TRBD1. The length of the CDR3 is 16 residues. Germline lookup yields CDR1 GTSNPN and CDR2 SVGIG (reference sequence). J lost 5 bases, V lost 2 bases, and 9 bases had no gene match. CDR3 loop: CAWSLPGQGVGDTQYF. The CDR3, as DNA: TGTGCCTGGAGTTTACCGGGACAGGGGGTGGGAGATACGCAGTATTTT.

The rearrangement joins TRBV27 to TRBJ2-1, with 7 nucleotides matching TRBD2. Germline-derived CDR1 and CDR2 are MNHEY and SMNVEV (reference sequence). The CDR3 consists of 11 residues. The V segment lost 3 bases and the J segment 16 bases; nucleotides outside the gene matches: 6. DNA for the CDR3: TGTGCCAGCAGTTTCGGCGGGAGAGAATTCTTC. As protein: CASSFGGREFF.

The rearrangement links TRBV30 to TRBJ1-6; TRBD1 is a possible D gene (5 bases). The CDR3 extends over 12 amino acids. Germline assignment: CDR1 GTSNPN and CDR2 SVGIG (reference sequence). Trimming cost V 7 bases and J 10 bases, with 14 bases left between them. CDR3 sequence (DNA): TGTGCCTCGGGCAGGGTAAACTCACCCCTCCACTTT. Residues: CASGRVNSPLHF.

This clone has just one count. This sequence joins TRBV14 and TRBJ2-2, with D possibly matching TRBD2 (6 bases). There are 15 residues in the CDR3. Germline assignment: CDR1 SGHDN and CDR2 FVKESK. Trimming pared 5 bases from V and 3 bases from J, leaving 13 bases between. The CDR3 DNA is TGTGCCAGCAGCTCGGACTATCGGGACACCGGGGAGCTGTTTTTT. This gives the protein CASSSDYRDTGELFF. The full variable domain, rest sourced from reference TRBV14 and TRBJ2-2, is EAGVTQFPSHSVIEKGQTVTLRCDPISGHDNLYWYRRVMGKEIKFLLHFVKESKQDESGMPNNRFLAERTGGTYSTLKVQPAELEDSGVYFCASSSDYRDTGELFFGEGSRLTVL.

The count of this clone is one. The gene calls are TRBV18 and TRBJ2-3, with D unresolved. This CDR3 comprises 12 residues. V shed 6 bases and J shed 8 bases, with 12 bases lying between them. Germline CDR1 is KGHSH and CDR2 is LQKENI. The CDR3 loop reads CASSSDGGTQYF. CDR3 nucleotide sequence: TGTGCCAGCTCCTCCGACGGCGGTACGCAGTATTTT.

This clone has a single count. The CDR3 sequence: CAWSDTWPEAFF. CDR3 sequence (DNA): TGTGCCTGGAGCGACACATGGCCGGAAGCTTTCTTT. The genes are TRBV30 and TRBJ1-1; D is unclear. V gave up 3 bases and J gave up 8 bases, with 13 bases separating them. CDR3 length equals 12 residues. Germline CDR1 reads GTSNPN; CDR2 reads SVGIG (reference sequence). The full variable domain, in which reference TRBV30 and TRBJ1-1 provide the parts outside the CDR3, is SQTIHQWPATLVQPVGSPLSLECTVEGTSNPNLYWYRQAAGRGLQLLFYSVGIGQISSEVPQNLSASRPQDRQFILSSKKLLLSDSGFYLCAWSDTWPEAFFGQGTRLTVV.

The rearrangement uses TRBV11-3 and TRBJ2-1; D perhaps matches TRBD1 (5 bases). Trimming pared 4 bases from V and 8 bases from J, leaving 18 bases between. Germline CDR1 is SGHNT and CDR2 is YENEEA. This CDR3 region has 15 residues. CDR3 loop: CASSYPRAGRYEQFF. CDR3 DNA: TGTGCCAGCAGCTACCCAAGGGCAGGGCGGTATGAGCAGTTCTTC.

The chain has TRBV28 and TRBJ2-7; 11 bases align to TRBD2. CDR1 and CDR2 (germline): MDHEN, SYDVKM. This CDR3 spans 15 amino acids. V shed 1 base and J 4 bases; nucleotides not matched to a gene: 3. DNA for the CDR3: TGTGCCAGCAGTTTATCTCTAGCGGGAGGATACGAGCAGTACTTC. Translating gives CASSLSLAGGYEQYF.

This chain uses TRBV4-1 with TRBJ1-6; possible D gene TRBD1, 5 bases. This CDR3 has 13 residues. Trimming left V 8 bases short and J 7 bases short, with 12 bases between. Germline values: CDR1 MGHRA, CDR2 YSYEKL. The CDR3 region is CASAGEGNSPLHF. The CDR3 nucleotides read TGCGCCAGCGCGGGGGAGGGAAATTCACCCCTCCACTTT.

The chain combines TRBV19 with TRBJ1-2, with unresolved D. V was trimmed by 4 bases and J by 4 bases, leaving 16 bases between them. The CDR3 sequence is 15 residues long. Germline CDR1 and CDR2: LNHDA and SQIVND (reference sequence). The DNA for the CDR3 is TGTGCCAGTAGTACCAGGACGGGAACTGGCTATGGCTACACCTTC. Translation: CASSTRTGTGYGYTF.

The chain links TRBV19 to TRBJ2-3; tentatively, D is TRBD2 (7 bases). V lost 4 bases and J lost 2, with 19 bases in between. The CDR3 runs 17 residues. Per germline, CDR1 LNHDA and CDR2 SQIVND (reference sequence). The CDR3 region has the DNA TGTGCCAGTAGTAGACAGGCCCCGGGACTAAACACAGATACGCAGTATTTT. Its protein is CASSRQAPGLNTDTQYF.

The V and J genes are TRBV28 and TRBJ2-2, with a tentative D call TRBD1 (5 bases). The CDR3 has 15 amino acids. Trimming removed 2 bases from V and 3 bases from J, with 10 bases in between. Germline lookup yields CDR1 MDHEN and CDR2 SYDVKM. CDR3 sequence reads: CASSLLSQDTGELFF. The CDR3 coding sequence is TGTGCCAGCAGTTTACTTTCACAGGACACCGGGGAGCTGTTTTTT.

This chain uses TRBV28 with TRBJ2-1; 12 bases match TRBD2. Germline lookup yields CDR1 MDHEN and CDR2 SYDVKM. The length of the CDR3 is 19 residues. Germline trimming cut 1 base from V and 7 bases from J; bases unmatched to any gene: 14. DNA for the CDR3: TGTGCCAGCAGTTTATCCGGACTAGCGGGAAGTTACGTTGCGAATGAGCAGTTCTTC. It codes for CASSLSGLAGSYVANEQFF.

V and J are TRBV28 and TRBJ2-7; D is possibly TRBD1 (5 bases). Per the germline V gene, CDR1 is MDHEN and CDR2 is SYDVKM. The CDR3 spans 16 residues. Trimming took 5 bases from V and 4 from J, leaving 21 bases between them. The CDR3 coding sequence is TGTGCCAGCAGTGACCCCCCCGACGTATACAGGTACGAGCAGTACTTC. It is translated as CASSDPPDVYRYEQYF.

The chain is built from TRBV4-1 and TRBJ1-2, with 7 bases fitting TRBD1. The trim removed 3 bases at V and 8 bases at J, leaving 6 bases unmatched. CDR3 length: 13 amino acids. The germline gives CDR1 MGHRA, CDR2 YSYEKL. The CDR3 here is CASSQGTAGGYTF. The CDR3 DNA follows: TGCGCCAGCAGCCAGGGGACAGCCGGGGGCTACACCTTC.

V and J are TRBV7-9 and TRBJ2-3, with TRBD1 matching over 8 bases. The length of the CDR3 is 19 residues. Per the germline V gene, CDR1 is SEHNR and CDR2 is FQNEAQ (reference sequence). After removal of 4 bases from V and 2 bases from J, the junction contained 17 bases not matched to a gene. The CDR3 DNA follows: TGTGCCAGCAGCTCCACAAGGACAGGGCCTAAGGGGCCCACAGATACGCAGTATTTT. Amino acids: CASSSTRTGPKGPTDTQYF.

The CDR3 nucleotides are TGTGCTGAGCAGGGGGCGACAGGACGTGGCTACACCTTC. Its protein is CAEQGATGRGYTF. The V call is TRBV2, the J call TRBJ1-2, with TRBD1 identical over 8 bases. CDR3 size: 13 residues. Germline CDR1 reads SNHLY; CDR2 reads FYNNEI.

J is TRBJ2-5 and V is TRBV4-3, with 9 bases aligning to TRBD2. J gave up 4 bases and V 1 base, and 4 bases lay outside the gene matches. Looked up from germline, CDR1 is LGHNA and CDR2 is YSLEER. The CDR3 has 15 residues. The CDR3 DNA is TGCGCCAGCAGCCAAGGGACTAGCGCTGGAGAGACCCAGTACTTC. It translates to CASSQGTSAGETQYF.

The rearrangement joins TRBV7-9 to TRBJ1-2, with 9 bases aligning to TRBD1. The CDR3 has 15 residues. V was pared by 5 bases and J by 6 bases, with 10 bases of the junction left unmatched. CDR1 SEHNR and CDR2 FQNEAQ come from the germline V gene (reference sequence). The DNA of the CDR3 is TGTGCCAGCAGCCCAACCGGGACAGGGCGAAATGGCTACACCTTC. This sequence encodes CASSPTGTGRNGYTF.

The CDR3 DNA is TGTGCCAGCGAAGGAACTAGCGGGAGTAGGGGGGTGGCCAATGAGCAGTTCTTC. Its translation is CASEGTSGSRGVANEQFF. This chain connects TRBV2 to TRBJ2-1, with 11 bases aligning to TRBD2. Germline V gene data show CDR1 as SNHLY and CDR2 as FYNNEI. The CDR3 is 18 amino acids. J lost 6 bases, V lost 8 bases, and 18 bases had no gene match.

This clone was detected ten times or more. The sample contains more than one DNA sequence encoding this CDR3. The gene calls are TRBV5-1 and TRBJ2-1, with 9 bases identical to TRBD1. The germline V gene encodes CDR1 SGHRS and CDR2 YFSETQ. Germline trimming cut 5 bases from V and 6 bases from J; bases unmatched to any gene: 3. This CDR3 spans 13 amino acids. CDR3 residues: CASRETGGNEQFF. CDR3 sequence (DNA): TGCGCCAGCAGAGAGACAGGGGGCAATGAGCAGTTCTTC.

In this sample, this clone turned up once. The chain joins TRBV6-4 to TRBJ2-1, with 7 bases that match TRBD1. Unmatched junction bases numbered 5, after V lost 4 bases and J lost 5 bases. The V gene's germline CDR1 is MRHNA and CDR2 SNTAGT. The CDR3 is made up of 14 amino acids. CDR3 region: CASSARQGNNEQFF. In DNA form, the CDR3 reads TGTGCCAGCAGTGCACGACAGGGTAACAATGAGCAGTTCTTC.

The chain joins TRBV19 to TRBJ1-1; the match to TRBD1 covers 7 bases. Germline V gives CDR1 LNHDA, CDR2 SQIVND (reference sequence). After removal of 7 bases from V and 4 bases from J, the junction contained 9 bases not matched to a gene. This CDR3 contains 14 residues. The CDR3 sequence is CASTRGGPGTEAFF. CDR3 DNA sequence: TGTGCCAGTACCAGAGGGGGCCCGGGCACTGAAGCTTTCTTT.

The V gene is TRBV6-1, the J gene TRBJ1-5; TRBD1 matches 7 bases. CDR3 length: 16 amino acids. Germline values: CDR1 MNHNS, CDR2 SASEGT. Trimming removed 3 bases from V and 7 bases from J; junction bases left unmatched: 12. The CDR3 here is CASSDPLPQGMQPQHF. The CDR3 region has the DNA TGTGCCAGCAGTGACCCCCTACCACAGGGGATGCAGCCCCAGCATTTT.